This TCR beta chain originates from a study of cytotoxic CD8 clonotypes in ibrutinib-treated CLL. CDR3 length: 12 residues. CDR1 and CDR2 from the germline V gene are SEHNR and FQNEAQ (reference sequence). V was cut by 4 bases and J by 8 bases, with 9 bases left in between. Study conclusions and caveats: Investigators sampled sustained-remission and progressing patients at differing times. At ibrutinib response, clonality increased, and at progression it declined back toward baseline.

TCRdb keeps only in-frame clones here, not all; method: immunoSEQ multiplex PCR. The sample contains over 100,000 clones, roughly 85% of which appear only once. A remark on this clone: What it binds is not known.

The authors obtained roughly 2 micrograms of genomic DNA from cryopreserved PBMCs for TCR beta libraries. This receptor was obtained from a human donor with chronic lymphocytic leukemia. The gene calls are TRBV7-9 and TRBJ2-1; D not certain. The specimen was PBMCs, collected after 24 months of ibrutinib treatment. CDR3 in amino acids: CASSWARDEQFF. Here the CDR3 DNA reads TGTGCCAGCAGCTGGGCACGGGATGAGCAGTTCTTC. The variable domain in full, with the rest retrieved from reference TRBV7-9 and TRBJ2-1, is DTGVSQNPRHKITKRGQNVTFRCDPISEHNRLYWYRQTLGQGPEFLTYFQNEAQLEKSRLLSDRFSAERPKGSFSTLEIQRTEQGDSAMYLCASSWARDEQFFGPGTRLTVL.